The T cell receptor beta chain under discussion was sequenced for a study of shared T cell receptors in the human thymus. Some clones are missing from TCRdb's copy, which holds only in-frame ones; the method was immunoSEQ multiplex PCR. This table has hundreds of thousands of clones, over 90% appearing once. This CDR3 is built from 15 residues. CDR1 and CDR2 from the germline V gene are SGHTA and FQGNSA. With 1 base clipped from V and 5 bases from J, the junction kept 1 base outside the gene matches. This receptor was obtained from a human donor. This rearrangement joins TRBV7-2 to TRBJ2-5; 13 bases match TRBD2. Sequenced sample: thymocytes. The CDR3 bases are TGTGCCAGCAGCTTAGAGGGACTAGCGGGGGAGACCCAGTACTTC. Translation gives CASSLEGLAGETQYF.